Detailed here is one T cell receptor beta chain. Its antigen remains unknown. These data come from a study of T cell responses to AZD1222 COVID-19 vaccine. Broader study findings: The study found Spike-specific TCR breadth and depth rose after two AZD1222 doses. Only a handful of people who got AZD1222 tested seropositive at baseline.

TCRdb's table, derived via immunoSEQ multiplex PCR, lists solely in-frame clones and lacks some. The data contain 150,000 to 160,000 clones, roughly 90% of them seen just once; the ten biggest clones take up approximately 20%. Germline V lookup: CDR1 GTSNPN, CDR2 SVGIG (reference sequence). Trimming left V 2 bases short and J 10 bases short, with 11 bases between. CDR3 length: 11 amino acids. The sequenced sample was peripheral blood, obtained on day 0 of AZD1222 vaccination. The sequence was collected from an adult in good health. The rearrangement joins TRBV30 to TRBJ1-1; TRBD1 might be the D (5 bases). CDR3 region: CAWSRDRSAFF. CDR3 DNA sequence: TGTGCCTGGAGTCGGGACCGATCAGCTTTCTTT.